The text below deals with one T cell receptor beta chain. The entry originates in a study of blood T cell repertoires in COVID-19. On the study more broadly: COVID-19 samples from acute and convalescent phases originated in the United States, Italy and Spain. The cDNA or gDNA used as material had been derived from T cells, B-cell-depleted T cells, or PBMCs.

Original handling: Estimated nucleated cell counts came from reference gene primer amplification. Data came from immunoSEQ multiplex PCR; TCRdb stores just in-frame clones and leaves some out. D and trimming come from the DNA, and the V and J calls and clone size come from that table. The sample has approximately 170,000 clones, around 85% seen once. The germline V gene encodes CDR1 SGHTS and CDR2 YDEGEE. V was trimmed by 4 bases and J by 2 bases, leaving 16 bases between them. This CDR3 comprises 15 residues. The chain uses TRBV5-8 and TRBJ2-7; TRBD1 is a possible D gene (6 bases). This clonotype was obtained from a man aged 30-40 years with acute or convalescent COVID-19. Sequences were obtained from peripheral blood. The CDR3 DNA is TGTGCCAGCAGCCGAGGCAGGGGCCTAACCTACGAGCAGTACTTC. Residues: CASSRGRGLTYEQYF.